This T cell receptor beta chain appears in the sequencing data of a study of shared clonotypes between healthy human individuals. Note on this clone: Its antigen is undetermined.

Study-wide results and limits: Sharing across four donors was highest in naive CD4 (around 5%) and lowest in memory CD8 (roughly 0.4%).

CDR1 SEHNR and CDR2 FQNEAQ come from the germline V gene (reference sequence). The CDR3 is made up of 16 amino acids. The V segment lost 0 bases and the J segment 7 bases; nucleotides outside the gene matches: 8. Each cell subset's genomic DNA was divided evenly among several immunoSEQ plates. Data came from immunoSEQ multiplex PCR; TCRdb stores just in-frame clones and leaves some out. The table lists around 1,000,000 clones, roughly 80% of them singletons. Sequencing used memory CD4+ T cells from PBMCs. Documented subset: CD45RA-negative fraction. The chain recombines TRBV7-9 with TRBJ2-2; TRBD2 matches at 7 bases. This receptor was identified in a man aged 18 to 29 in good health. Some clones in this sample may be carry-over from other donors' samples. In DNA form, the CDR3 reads TGTGCCAGCAGCTTAGCGGGAGGGCCTCGTGTCGGGGAGCTGTTTTTT. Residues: CASSLAGGPRVGELFF.